The clone carrying this T cell receptor beta chain was seen at least ten times. Both iRepertoire HTBI primers and Arm-PCR of CDR3 regions were used to build the TCR beta libraries. TCRdb ran MiXCR on the multiplex PCR reads and lists one entry per CDR3 protein. The table records hundreds of thousands of distinct CDR3 sequences, 9.5% to 15% of them present only once. This sample is drawn from a study of regulatory T cells in long-lasting Graves disease. Time point defined: newly diagnosed GD, antithyroid drugs for less than 3 months. Construction of the TCR library relied on RNA isolated from PBMCs. Germline loops: CDR1 SGHRS, CDR2 YFSETQ. This CDR3 region has 14 residues. The V gene lost 0 bases and the J gene lost 8 bases, with 12 bases spanning the gap. These data are also associated with another study on T cells in Graves' hyperthyroidism and ophthalmopathy.

The sequences come from peripheral blood mononuclear cells (PBMCs), collected at new diagnosis, from a patient treated with antithyroid drugs. This TCR was recovered from a woman in her twenties or thirties with Graves disease. V usage is TRBV5-1 and J usage is TRBJ2-1; the D gene is possibly TRBD2 (5 bases). The CDR3 DNA is TGCGCCAGCAGCTTGGTGGCCGCCGGGGATGAGCAGTTCTTC. This sequence encodes CASSLVAAGDEQFF.